These T cell receptor beta chains were read from a single sample in a study of blood T cell repertoires in COVID-19. Profiling relied on immunoSEQ multiplex PCR, and the TCRdb table lists in-frame clones only, not all of them. This table has hundreds of thousands of clones, 89% appearing once. The sample was peripheral blood. The receptors derive from a woman aged 55-75 years with acute or convalescent COVID-19. Each CDR3 is given with its conserved first and last residue. D genes are given only for firm matches. Rows may omit the clone size; those that give it use once, few, many or a size class.

TRBV27	15	.	TRBJ2-3	TRBD2	TGTGCCAGCAGTTTCGGGACTAGCGGGACAGATACGCAGTATTTT	CASSFGTSGTDTQYF
TRBV6-5	14	.	TRBJ2-5	.	TGTGCCAGCAGTTCCCCACTAGCAGGAGAGACCCAGTACTTC	CASSSPLAGETQYF
TRBV6-1	15	.	TRBJ2-5	TRBD2	TGTGCCAGCAGTGAACGGACTAGCGGGCGGGAGACCCAGTACTTC	CASSERTSGRETQYF
TRBV5-8	17	.	TRBJ2-1	TRBD2	TGTGCCAGCAGCTCCCCGACGACTAGCGCGAGGGCGAATGAGCAGTTCTTC	CASSSPTTSARANEQFF
TRBV5-1	14	.	TRBJ1-2	TRBD1	TGCGCCAGCGGTAGGGACAGGGGACACTATGGCTACACCTTC	CASGRDRGHYGYTF
TRBV7-8	13	.	TRBJ1-3	.	TGTGCCAGCAGCTTAGGGGGCGCAAACACCATATATTTT	CASSLGGANTIYF
TRBV7-6	16	.	TRBJ2-3	TRBD2	TGTGCCAGCAGCTTAGGGGCTAGCGGGTACACAGATACGCAGTATTTT	CASSLGASGYTDTQYF
TRBV9	17	.	TRBJ2-5	TRBD2	TGTGCCAGCAGCGTAGAGAGTAGCGGGGGGTACGGAGAGACCCAGTACTTC	CASSVESSGGYGETQYF
TRBV21-1	14	.	TRBJ2-5	.	TGTGCCATCGCGACAGGAACGTACCAAGAGACCCAGTACTTC	CAIATGTYQETQYF
TRBV5-1	16	.	TRBJ1-4	.	TGCGCCAGCAGCTTAGATGCAGGTGCAACTAATGAAAAACTGTTTTTT	CASSLDAGATNEKLFF
TRBV28	13	.	TRBJ1-2	TRBD1	TGTGCCAGCAGACAGCAGGGGGCAGGCGGCTACACCTTC	CASRQQGAGGYTF
TRBV29-1	12	.	TRBJ1-2	.	TGCAGCGCCGCCCGTGGGGGCGACAGCTACACCTTC	CSAARGGDSYTF
TRBV23-1	12	.	TRBJ2-7	.	TGCGCCAGCAGGCGCCATTCCTACGAGCAGTACTTC	CASRRHSYEQYF
TRBV5-1	11	.	TRBJ2-2	.	TGCGCCAGCTCTAACACCGGGGAGCTGTTTTTT	CASSNTGELFF
TRBV7-2	14	.	TRBJ1-6	TRBD1	TGTGCCAGCAGCCTGACAGGGGGTAGTTCACCCCTCCACTTT	CASSLTGGSSPLHF
TRBV7-9	17	.	TRBJ2-1	TRBD2	TGTGCCAGCGGAGGGACTAGCCCCAACTCGGGACTTAATGAGCAGTTCTTC	CASGGTSPNSGLNEQFF
TRBV2	16	.	TRBJ2-2	.	TGTGCCAGCAGTGTACAGGGCCGCTGGAACACCGGGGAGCTGTTTTTT	CASSVQGRWNTGELFF
TRBV9	13	.	TRBJ2-3	TRBD1	TGTGCCAGCAGCGGGGACAGTAAAGATACGCAGTATTTT	CASSGDSKDTQYF
TRBV28	15	once	TRBJ2-1	.	TGTGCCAGCAGTTTAGACGGGTCGCAGAACAATGAGCAGTTCTTC	CASSLDGSQNNEQFF
TRBV27	16	.	TRBJ1-5	.	TGTGCCAGCAGTTTATGGGGGGAGGTGAGCAATCAGCCCCAGCATTTT	CASSLWGEVSNQPQHF
TRBV7-9	13	.	TRBJ2-7	.	TGTGCCAGCAGCCCCGGGGGCTCCTACGAGCAGTACTTC	CASSPGGSYEQYF
TRBV12-3/TRBV12-4	12	.	TRBJ1-5	.	TGTGCCAGCGGCTTTAGCAATCAGCCCCAGCATTTT	CASGFSNQPQHF
TRBV27	12	.	TRBJ1-5	.	TGTGCCAGCAGTTTCCCTAGACAGCCCCAGCATTTT	CASSFPRQPQHF
TRBV11-1	14	.	TRBJ2-7	TRBD1	TGTGCCAGCAGCTTTGGACAGGGGGGCTACGAGCAGTACTTC	CASSFGQGGYEQYF
TRBV7-8	16	once	TRBJ1-6	TRBD1	TGTGCCAGCAGCCCCCAAAGACAGGGCTATAATTCACCCCTCCACTTT	CASSPQRQGYNSPLHF
TRBV29-1	15	.	TRBJ2-3	TRBD2	TGCAGCGTTGGTTCCAGCGGGGCCAGCACAGATACGCAGTATTTT	CSVGSSGASTDTQYF
TRBV5-5	16	.	TRBJ2-7	TRBD1	TGTGCCAGCAGCTTTCTCCCCGGGACAGGGATCTACGAGCAGTACTTC	CASSFLPGTGIYEQYF
TRBV7-2	13	.	TRBJ1-1	.	TGTGCCAGCAGCTTAGACAGGGAGGGGGAAGCTTTCTTT	CASSLDREGEAFF
TRBV13	14	.	TRBJ1-4	TRBD1	TGTGCCAGCAGCTTGGGAAAGACAGGGGAAAAACTGTTTTTT	CASSLGKTGEKLFF
TRBV19	15	once	TRBJ1-5	TRBD1	TGTGCCAGTAGTGCACGACAGGGTTCGAATCAGCCCCAGCATTTT	CASSARQGSNQPQHF
TRBV6-5	14	.	TRBJ1-3	.	TGTGCCAGCAGCGCGAGGGGACTGGGAAACACCATATATTTT	CASSARGLGNTIYF
TRBV7-8	14	.	TRBJ2-5	TRBD2	TGTGCCAGCAGCTTGGGGACTAGCCTAGAGACCCAGTACTTC	CASSLGTSLETQYF
TRBV12-5	15	.	TRBJ2-1	TRBD2	TGTGCTAGTGGTTACGGACTAGCGGGAGGAAATGAGCAGTTCTTC	CASGYGLAGGNEQFF
TRBV5-5	12	once	TRBJ1-1	.	TGTGCCAGCAGCTTGGTAGCCACTGAAGCTTTCTTT	CASSLVATEAFF
TRBV12-3/TRBV12-4	13	.	TRBJ1-2	.	TGTGCCAGCAGTTTACTAAACCTCTATGGCTACACCTTC	CASSLLNLYGYTF
TRBV7-2	17	.	TRBJ1-2	TRBD1	TGTGCCAGCAGCACAGGGACAGGGTTCGCTAGCAGCTATGGCTACACCTTC	CASSTGTGFASSYGYTF
TRBV28	14	.	TRBJ1-3	.	TGTGCCAGCAGTTTAGGGGACACAGGAAACACCATATATTTT	CASSLGDTGNTIYF
TRBV6-5	14	.	TRBJ2-7	.	TGTGCCAGCAGTTACTCGAGCAGGAACCACGAGCAGTACTTC	CASSYSSRNHEQYF
TRBV27	13	.	TRBJ1-2	.	TGTGCCAGCAGTTTGGGGGCAGTCTATGGCTACACCTTC	CASSLGAVYGYTF
TRBV19	16	.	TRBJ1-5	.	TGTGCCAGTAGTACCCCCTCAGGGCAGGGCAATCAGCCCCAGCATTTT	CASSTPSGQGNQPQHF
TRBV7-9	18	.	TRBJ1-4	.	TGTGCCAGCAGCTTAGGAACAGAAGCCTACTCAACTAATGAAAAACTGTTTTTT	CASSLGTEAYSTNEKLFF
TRBV19	14	.	TRBJ2-7	.	TGTGCCAGTAGTCCCGAGGGCCGAAATAGGGAGCAGTACTTC	CASSPEGRNREQYF
TRBV6-5	16	.	TRBJ1-1	.	TGTGCCAGCAGTTATAGGTACAGCCTAATGAACACTGAAGCTTTCTTT	CASSYRYSLMNTEAFF
TRBV7-8	16	once	TRBJ2-1	TRBD2	TGTGCCAGCAGCTTAACCACCGGGACTAGCGGGGATGAGCAGTTCTTC	CASSLTTGTSGDEQFF
TRBV2	14	.	TRBJ2-2	.	TGTGCCAGCTTTTGGTGGGGCGGCACCGGGGAGCTGTTTTTT	CASFWWGGTGELFF
TRBV11-3	18	.	TRBJ2-4	TRBD2	TGTGCCAGCAGCCCCCAGGGAGGTAGCGGGGGGGCGGAAAACATTCAGTACTTC	CASSPQGGSGGAENIQYF
TRBV19	13	once	TRBJ1-2	.	TGTGCCAGTAGTCCCGACATTAACTATGGCTACACCTTC	CASSPDINYGYTF
TRBV6-4	15	.	TRBJ2-3	TRBD2	TGTGCCAGCAGTGAGTCTAGCGGGACGACAGATACGCAGTATTTT	CASSESSGTTDTQYF
TRBV7-2	15	few	TRBJ1-2	.	TGTGCCAGCAGCTTACGAGGGGAGGTTCGCTATGGCTACACCTTC	CASSLRGEVRYGYTF
TRBV14	15	.	TRBJ2-2	TRBD1	TGTGCCAGCAGCCAATGGACAGGGCACACCGGGGAGCTGTTTTTT	CASSQWTGHTGELFF
TRBV27	15	.	TRBJ2-3	TRBD1	TGTGCCAGCAGTTTAAACAGGGGTAGCACAGATACGCAGTATTTT	CASSLNRGSTDTQYF
TRBV7-2	16	.	TRBJ2-3	TRBD2	TGTGCCAGCAGCTCCCAACTACTGGGGGGGGTAGATACGCAGTATTTT	CASSSQLLGGVDTQYF
TRBV25-1	16	.	TRBJ1-6	TRBD1	TGTGCCAGCAGTGAATGGGGGGGACAGGGGAATTCACCCCTCCACTTT	CASSEWGGQGNSPLHF
TRBV29-1	13	.	TRBJ1-5	.	TGCAGCGTTGGCCGGGACACGGATCAGCCCCAGCATTTT	CSVGRDTDQPQHF